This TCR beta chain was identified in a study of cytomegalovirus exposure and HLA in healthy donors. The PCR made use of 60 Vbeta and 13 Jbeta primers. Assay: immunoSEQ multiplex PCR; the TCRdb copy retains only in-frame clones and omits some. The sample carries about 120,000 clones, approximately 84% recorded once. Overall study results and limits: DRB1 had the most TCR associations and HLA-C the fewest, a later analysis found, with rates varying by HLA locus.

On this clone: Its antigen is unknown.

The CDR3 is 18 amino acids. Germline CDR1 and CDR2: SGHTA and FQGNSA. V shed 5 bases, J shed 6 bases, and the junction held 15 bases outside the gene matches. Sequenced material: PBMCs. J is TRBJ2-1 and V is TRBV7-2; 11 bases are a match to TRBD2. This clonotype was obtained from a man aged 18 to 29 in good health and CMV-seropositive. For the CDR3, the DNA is TGTGCCAGCAGCACCCCTTTAGCGGGGGGGAGTTCGGGCAATGAGCAGTTCTTC. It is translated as CASSTPLAGGSSGNEQFF. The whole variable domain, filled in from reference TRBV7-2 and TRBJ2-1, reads GAGVSQSPSNKVTEKGKDVELRCDPISGHTALYWYRQSLGQGLEFLIYFQGNSAPDKSGLPSDRFSAERTGGSVSTLTIQRTQQEDSAVYLCASSTPLAGGSSGNEQFFGPGTRLTVL.